These T cell receptor beta chains were read from a single sample in a study of blood T cell repertoires in COVID-19. Assay used: immunoSEQ multiplex PCR; TCRdb lists only in-frame clones, some missing. This sample carries approximately 450,000 clones, approximately 90% of them seen once, and the ten largest clones take over 4%. Sequenced material: peripheral blood. These receptors were collected from a woman aged 30 to 39 with acute or convalescent COVID-19. Each CDR3 is given with its conserved first and last residue. Each record gives: J gene, clone size, V gene, D gene, CDR3 protein, CDR3 DNA. D genes are given only for firm matches. Only some rows state a clone size, as once, few, many or a class for expanded clones.

TRBJ2-3	NA	TRBV5-1	NA	CASSLARDTQYF	TGCGCCAGCAGCTTGGCCAGAGATACGCAGTATTTT
TRBJ2-7	NA	TRBV13	TRBD1	CASSPVGQTYEQYF	TGTGCCAGCAGCCCAGTGGGACAGACCTACGAGCAGTACTTC
TRBJ2-5	NA	TRBV7-8	NA	CASSLSSLAAETQYF	TGTGCCAGCAGCTTATCGTCCCTGGCAGCGGAGACCCAGTACTTC
TRBJ2-2	NA	TRBV29-1	TRBD1	CSVGRTGFTGELFF	TGCAGCGTTGGTAGGACAGGATTCACCGGGGAGCTGTTTTTT
TRBJ2-3	NA	TRBV5-1	NA	CASSSLLDTQYF	TGCGCCAGCAGCTCACTCTTAGATACGCAGTATTTT
TRBJ1-1	NA	TRBV28	TRBD1	CASRDRGPTEAFF	TGTGCCAGTAGGGACAGGGGGCCCACTGAAGCTTTCTTT
TRBJ1-2	NA	TRBV5-1	NA	CASSFGPGANYGYTF	TGCGCCAGCAGCTTCGGTCCAGGGGCAAACTATGGCTACACCTTC
TRBJ2-1	NA	TRBV18	TRBD2	CASSLVGGDDNEQFF	TGTGCCAGCTCACTAGTGGGGGGGGACGACAATGAGCAGTTCTTC
TRBJ1-6	NA	TRBV5-6	TRBD1	CASSLYRGNSPLHF	TGTGCCAGCAGCTTGTACAGGGGTAATTCACCCCTCCACTTT
TRBJ2-7	NA	TRBV7-9	TRBD2	CASSLPGTSGGSYEQYF	TGTGCCAGCAGCTTACCAGGGACTAGCGGGGGCTCCTACGAGCAGTACTTC
TRBJ1-2	few	TRBV7-2	NA	CASSSGPGNLYGYTF	TGTGCCAGCAGCTCAGGACCGGGAAACCTTTATGGCTACACCTTC
TRBJ2-1	NA	TRBV20-1	TRBD2	CSASSGGVDNEQFF	TGCAGTGCTAGTAGCGGGGGGGTCGACAATGAGCAGTTCTTC
TRBJ2-1	NA	TRBV7-8	TRBD1	CASSRRTGGGDEQFF	TGTGCCAGCAGCCGGAGGACAGGGGGCGGCGATGAGCAGTTCTTC
TRBJ2-7	NA	TRBV9	NA	CASSVGGGAGGPYEQYF	TGTGCCAGCAGCGTAGGGGGCGGGGCAGGGGGTCCCTACGAGCAGTACTTC
TRBJ2-1	once	TRBV27	TRBD1	CASGDRNSYNEQFF	TGTGCCAGCGGGGACAGAAACTCCTACAATGAGCAGTTCTTC
TRBJ1-6	NA	TRBV19	NA	CASKMRAGDNSPLHF	TGTGCCAGTAAGATGAGGGCAGGGGATAATTCACCCCTCCACTTT
TRBJ2-5	NA	TRBV2	NA	CASNLGIRETQYF	TGTGCCAGCAATCTCGGGATTCGGGAGACCCAGTACTTC
TRBJ2-1	NA	TRBV9	NA	CASSGGVKEQFF	TGTGCCAGCAGCGGGGGGGTGAAGGAGCAGTTCTTC
TRBJ1-6	NA	TRBV5-5	NA	CASSLVGGRINSPLHF	TGTGCCAGCAGCTTGGTCGGCGGCAGAATTAATTCACCCCTCCACTTT
TRBJ2-7	NA	TRBV3-1/TRBV3-2	NA	CASSQAGYEQYF	TGTGCCAGCAGCCAAGCAGGATACGAGCAGTACTTC
TRBJ2-3	NA	TRBV9	NA	CASSGLFTDTQYF	TGTGCCAGCAGCGGACTATTCACAGATACGCAGTATTTT
TRBJ1-2	NA	TRBV20-1	NA	CSARRAYGYTF	TGCAGTGCTCGGAGGGCCTATGGCTACACCTTC
TRBJ2-2	NA	TRBV6-2/TRBV6-3	NA	CASSWPNTGELFF	TGTGCCAGCAGTTGGCCGAACACCGGGGAGCTGTTTTTT
TRBJ1-2	NA	TRBV12-3/TRBV12-4	NA	CASSLAGYGYTF	TGTGCCAGCAGTTTAGCCGGTTATGGCTACACCTTC
TRBJ2-3	NA	TRBV4-1	TRBD2	CASSQDRGGDTDTQYF	TGCGCCAGCAGCCAAGACCGGGGGGGGGACACAGATACGCAGTATTTT
TRBJ2-1	NA	TRBV27	TRBD2	CASSLGLAGFRNEQFF	TGTGCCAGCAGTTTAGGACTAGCGGGGTTCCGCAATGAGCAGTTCTTC
TRBJ2-7	once	TRBV6-2/TRBV6-3	NA	CASSRDTSSYEQYF	TGTGCCAGCAGTCGGGACACGAGCTCCTACGAGCAGTACTTC
TRBJ2-1	NA	TRBV5-4	TRBD1	CASSGDRGLNEQFF	TGTGCCAGCAGCGGCGACAGGGGGCTGAATGAGCAGTTCTTC
TRBJ1-2	NA	TRBV5-1	NA	CASSLAAGGSGGYTF	TGCGCCAGCAGCTTGGCCGCGGGGGGATCGGGAGGCTACACCTTC
TRBJ2-3	NA	TRBV5-4	NA	CASSPVLRGRADTQYF	TGTGCCAGCAGCCCGGTACTCAGGGGAAGGGCAGATACGCAGTATTTT
TRBJ2-1	few	TRBV13	TRBD2	CASSQGLAGGKNNEQFF	TGTGCCAGCAGCCAAGGACTAGCGGGGGGCAAAAACAATGAGCAGTTCTTC